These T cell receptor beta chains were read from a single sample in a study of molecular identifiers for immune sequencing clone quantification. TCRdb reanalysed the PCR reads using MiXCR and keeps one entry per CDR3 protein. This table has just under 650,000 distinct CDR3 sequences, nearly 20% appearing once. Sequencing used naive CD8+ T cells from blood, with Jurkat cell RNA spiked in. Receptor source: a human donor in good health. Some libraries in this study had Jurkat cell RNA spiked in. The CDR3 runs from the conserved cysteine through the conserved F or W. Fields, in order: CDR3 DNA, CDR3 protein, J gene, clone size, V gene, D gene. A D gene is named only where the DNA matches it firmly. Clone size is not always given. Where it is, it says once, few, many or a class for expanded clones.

DNA: TGCGCCAGCAGCGAGGGACAGGGAGCTGAGCAGTTCTTC
CDR3: CASSEGQGAEQFF
J: TRBJ2-1
size: few
V: TRBV5-1
D: TRBD1

DNA: TGTGCCAGTAGTATGTTTGGGGGCACAGATACGCAGTATTTT
CDR3: CASSMFGGTDTQYF
J: TRBJ2-3
size: NA
V: TRBV19
D: NA

DNA: TGTGCCTGGAGACCCGAGACATATGCGAACACCGGGGAGCTGTTTTTT
CDR3: CAWRPETYANTGELFF
J: TRBJ2-2
size: many
V: TRBV30
D: NA

DNA: TGCGCCAGCAGCCAAGCTGTGGTAGCGGGGCTCCAAGAGACCCAGTACTTC
CDR3: CASSQAVVAGLQETQYF
J: TRBJ2-5
size: many
V: TRBV4-1
D: TRBD2

DNA: TGCGCCAGCAGCCAAGATGTGCCTAGCGGGGCTGACAATGAGCAGTTCTTC
CDR3: CASSQDVPSGADNEQFF
J: TRBJ2-1
size: few
V: TRBV4-1
D: TRBD2

DNA: TGTGCCAGCTCTAATAAAGAGACCCAGTACTTC
CDR3: CASSNKETQYF
J: TRBJ2-5
size: many
V: TRBV18
D: NA

DNA: TGTGCCAGCAGCTTGGGGGGGACGGTCTACGAGCAGTACTTC
CDR3: CASSLGGTVYEQYF
J: TRBJ2-7
size: many
V: TRBV7-8
D: TRBD2

DNA: TGTGCCAGCAGCTTGGTGGGGCTAGCGGGAGCGGCAGATACGCAGTATTTT
CDR3: CASSLVGLAGAADTQYF
J: TRBJ2-3
size: few
V: TRBV5-6
D: TRBD2

DNA: TGTGCCAGCAGCTCCTTGGTAGCGGGGTACAATGAGCAGTTCTTC
CDR3: CASSSLVAGYNEQFF
J: TRBJ2-1
size: many
V: TRBV7-9
D: TRBD2

DNA: TGTGCCAGCAGCGCGGGCCTCAACTACAATGAGCAGTTCTTC
CDR3: CASSAGLNYNEQFF
J: TRBJ2-1
size: NA
V: TRBV5-8
D: NA

DNA: TGTGCCAGCTCACCACCGGGGCTGACTTTGGGGAATGAGCAGTTCTTC
CDR3: CASSPPGLTLGNEQFF
J: TRBJ2-1
size: NA
V: TRBV18
D: NA

DNA: TGTGCCAGCAGCTACGGACAGGGAGTAATCGAGCAGTACTTC
CDR3: CASSYGQGVIEQYF
J: TRBJ2-7
size: many
V: TRBV5-6
D: TRBD1

DNA: TGCAGTGCTAGTGGGCCAGGCCTCAACACTGAAGCTTTCTTT
CDR3: CSASGPGLNTEAFF
J: TRBJ1-1
size: many
V: TRBV20-1
D: NA

DNA: TGTGCCAGCACCCGACTGGCTAGCGGCTTACAAGAGACCCAGTACTTC
CDR3: CASTRLASGLQETQYF
J: TRBJ2-5
size: NA
V: TRBV6-2/TRBV6-3
D: TRBD2

DNA: TGTGCCAGCAGACCCCGAGCGTGGGGCAGCTACGAGCAGTACTTC
CDR3: CASRPRAWGSYEQYF
J: TRBJ2-7
size: NA
V: TRBV6-5
D: NA

DNA: TGCGCCAGCAGCCCTCCAAGTCCGGGACTAGCGCTCAATGAGCAGTTCTTC
CDR3: CASSPPSPGLALNEQFF
J: TRBJ2-1
size: many
V: TRBV5-1
D: TRBD2

DNA: TGTGCCAGCAGTGAACGGACGGGGGAGCAGTACTTC
CDR3: CASSERTGEQYF
J: TRBJ2-7
size: few
V: TRBV2
D: NA

DNA: TGTGCCAGCAGCTCCCCGGGACTCAATATCGATGGCTACACCTTC
CDR3: CASSSPGLNIDGYTF
J: TRBJ1-2
size: many
V: TRBV5-6
D: NA

DNA: TGCGCCAGCAGCCAGTACCTTGAGACAGACAGCACAGATACGCAGTATTTT
CDR3: CASSQYLETDSTDTQYF
J: TRBJ2-3
size: NA
V: TRBV4-3
D: NA

DNA: TGCGCCAGCAGCTTGGAGGCAGGGGCGAGCACCGGGGAGCTGTTTTTT
CDR3: CASSLEAGASTGELFF
J: TRBJ2-2
size: once
V: TRBV5-1
D: NA

DNA: TGTGCCAGCAGCGTGGGCGGGGCTCTCCAAGAGACCCAGTACTTC
CDR3: CASSVGGALQETQYF
J: TRBJ2-5
size: many
V: TRBV9
D: NA

DNA: TGTGCCAGCAGTTTAATTGGGCGGGCCGCCTACGAGCAGTACTTC
CDR3: CASSLIGRAAYEQYF
J: TRBJ2-7
size: many
V: TRBV28
D: NA

DNA: TGCAGCGTTGTTCTGACAGGGAACTATGGCTACACCTTC
CDR3: CSVVLTGNYGYTF
J: TRBJ1-2
size: many
V: TRBV29-1
D: TRBD1

DNA: TGCGCCAGCAGCCAAAGTGCGGCCCGAGGGTTCGGTGAAGCTTTCTTT
CDR3: CASSQSAARGFGEAFF
J: TRBJ1-1
size: few
V: TRBV4-3
D: NA

DNA: TGTGCCAGCAGCGCTTTCCCTGGGGCCAACGTCCTGACTTTC
CDR3: CASSAFPGANVLTF
J: TRBJ2-6
size: many
V: TRBV6-5
D: NA